This T cell receptor (beta chain) is drawn from a study of blood T cell repertoires in COVID-19. Study overall: COVID-19 samples, acute and convalescent, were from the United States, Italy and Spain. The cDNA or gDNA used as material had been derived from T cells, B-cell-depleted T cells, or PBMCs.

Per the study methods: Quantification of nucleated cells was approximated via reference gene primer amplification. Using immunoSEQ multiplex PCR, the repertoire was profiled, and TCRdb retains in-frame clones only, with some absent. V, J and clone size derive from that table, while D and trimming were established from the DNA sequence. The profile shows approximately 280,000 clones, 88% of them singletons. There are 13 residues in the CDR3. Per germline, CDR1 MDHEN and CDR2 SYDVKM. Trimming left V 6 bases short and J 4 bases short, with 13 bases between. This clonotype was sampled from a man aged 18 to 30 with active or convalescent COVID-19. The source material was peripheral blood. The V gene is TRBV28, the J gene TRBJ2-7; tentatively, D is TRBD1 (5 bases). Here the CDR3 reads CASSPAQGYEQYF. The CDR3, as DNA: TGTGCCAGCAGCCCCGCCCAGGGTTACGAGCAGTACTTC.